This T cell receptor (beta chain) emerged from a study of T cell responses to AZD1222 COVID-19 vaccine. Trimming stripped 3 bases from V and 1 base from J, with 13 bases between. The CDR3 has 16 residues. CDR1 is SEHNR and CDR2 is FQNEAQ in the germline V gene (reference sequence). Remarks on this clone: Its antigen is as yet unknown.

Overall study findings and caveats: CD4 TCRs associated with vaccination spanned spike, dominating at 160-218 and 743-854. The repertoires were collected only after the peak T cell response. There were mostly white British donors and more females than males, and clonal diversity was possibly underestimated.

Whether given at about 4 or about 12 weeks, second doses were pooled. Only in-frame clones appear in the TCRdb table, and some are missing; sequencing was by immunoSEQ multiplex PCR. The sample has 250,000 to 300,000 clones; 94% are singletons. This specimen consisted of peripheral blood, obtained 28 days after the second AZD1222 dose. The V and J genes are TRBV7-9 and TRBJ2-1; D is possibly TRBD2 (5 bases). The origin of this receptor is an adult who received the AZD1222 COVID-19 vaccine. The CDR3 DNA follows: TGTGCCAGCAGCTTCCGGCGGGCCCCATCCTACAATGAGCAGTTCTTC. This translates into CASSFRRAPSYNEQFF.